Presented here are 24 T cell receptor beta chains from one specimen sequenced in a study of shared clonotypes between healthy human individuals. The data were produced by immunoSEQ multiplex PCR, yet TCRdb's version contains in-frame clones alone and is incomplete. There are more than 2 million clones in the sample; under 97% occur only once, and approximately 0.13% lies in the top ten. The sequenced sample consisted of naive CD4+ T cells sorted from blood. Indicated subset: CD45RA+ positively selected. The receptors shown here come from a young man in good health.

The chain uses TRBV5-4 and TRBJ2-1; TRBD2 agrees at 10 bases. V shed 0 bases, J shed 8 bases, and the junction held 5 bases outside the gene matches. The CDR3 has 15 amino acids. The germline V gene has CDR1 SGHNT and CDR2 YYREEE (reference sequence). CDR3 region: CASSLEAGGAYEQFF. The CDR3 DNA is TGTGCCAGCAGCTTGGAAGCGGGGGGGGCATATGAGCAGTTCTTC.

This clone was counted once. The sample contains more than one DNA sequence encoding this CDR3. The V and J genes are TRBV6-5 and TRBJ1-2; possibly TRBD1 for D (5 bases). The CDR3 has 14 amino acids. Germline CDR1 MNHEY, CDR2 SVGAGI. Trimming cost V 0 bases and J 4 bases, with 9 bases left between them. CDR3 sequence: CASSYSRGVYGYTF. Here the CDR3 DNA reads TGTGCCAGCAGTTACTCGAGAGGGGTCTATGGCTACACCTTC.

This clone was observed once. Here the CDR3 reads CSVSTGGNNEQFF. In DNA, the CDR3 is TGCAGCGTTTCGACAGGGGGAAACAATGAGCAGTTCTTC. The chain uses TRBV29-1 and TRBJ2-1, with 9 bases lining up with TRBD1. Unmatched junction bases numbered 4, after V lost 5 bases and J lost 5 bases. Germline V gives CDR1 SQVTM, CDR2 ANQGSEA. The CDR3 is 13 residues long.

The chain recombines TRBV11-2 with TRBJ2-7; D might be TRBD2 (6 bases). The CDR3 sequence is 13 residues long. Trimming shortened V by 5 bases and J by 7 bases, and 15 bases separated the two germline ends. The germline gives CDR1 SGHAT, CDR2 FQNNGV. This CDR3 is CASSLRSGVEQYF. In nucleotides, the CDR3 is TGTGCCAGCAGCCTCCGTTCGGGAGTAGAGCAGTACTTC.

In regard to this clone: The sample has other DNA sequences that encode this CDR3 too. The chain joins TRBV19 to TRBJ2-7; possible D gene TRBD1, 5 bases. V lost 0 bases, J lost 7 bases, and 10 bases lay in between. Germline V CDR1 and CDR2: LNHDA, SQIVND (reference sequence). The length of the CDR3 is 13 residues. The CDR3 spells CASSIDPRGEQYF. Here the CDR3 DNA reads TGTGCCAGTAGTATAGACCCAAGGGGTGAGCAGTACTTC.

The V call is TRBV7-9, the J call TRBJ2-1, with D perhaps matching TRBD2 (6 bases). V was shortened by 11 bases and J by 8 bases, with 16 bases between the two germline ends. The CDR3 runs to 12 residues. CDR1 SEHNR and CDR2 FQNEAQ come from the germline V gene (reference sequence). CDR3: CAGGRRDDEQFF. The CDR3, as DNA: TGTGCCGGGGGGAGAAGGGACGATGAGCAGTTCTTC.

This chain connects TRBV6-6 to TRBJ2-2; 8 bases are shared with TRBD1. V was pared by 6 bases and J by 2 bases, with 8 bases of the junction left unmatched. Germline V gives CDR1 MNHNY, CDR2 SVGAGI (reference sequence). This CDR3 has 16 residues. The DNA of the CDR3 is TGTGCCAGCAGGAGTCCGGGACAGGCTAACACCGGGGAGCTGTTTTTT. Amino acid sequence: CASRSPGQANTGELFF.

The J gene is TRBJ2-7, the V gene TRBV6-1; TRBD2 agrees at 8 bases. V lost 10 bases, J lost 2 bases, and 10 bases stayed unmatched. Germline V gives CDR1 MNHNS, CDR2 SASEGT. The CDR3 runs to 14 residues. The CDR3 loop is CAILKGTSTYEQYF. The CDR3, as DNA: TGTGCCATCTTAAAAGGGACTAGTACCTACGAGCAGTACTTC.

This chain joins TRBV6-1 and TRBJ2-2; TRBD1 might be the D (5 bases). The CDR3 covers 15 residues. Per germline, CDR1 MNHNS and CDR2 SASEGT. With 0 bases removed from V and 4 bases from J, the gap between germline ends came to 9 bases. CDR3 residues: CASSEAAGSTGELFF. The CDR3 nucleotides are TGTGCCAGCAGTGAAGCGGCAGGGTCCACCGGGGAGCTGTTTTTT.

The rearrangement joins TRBV19 to TRBJ2-1; tentative D call: TRBD1 (6 bases). Trimming stripped 1 base from V and 8 bases from J, with 12 bases between. In germline, CDR1 is LNHDA, CDR2 SQIVND (reference sequence). There are 14 residues in the CDR3. The CDR3 protein is CASSIGQGKHEQFF. Here the CDR3 DNA reads TGTGCCAGTAGTATAGGGCAGGGGAAACATGAGCAGTTCTTC.

The gene calls are TRBV27 and TRBJ2-5; D possibly corresponds to TRBD2 (5 bases). Looked up from germline, CDR1 is MNHEY and CDR2 is SMNVEV (reference sequence). V lost 2 bases and J 5 bases, leaving 18 bases between the germline ends. The length of the CDR3 is 16 residues. The CDR3 DNA sequence: TGTGCCAGCAGTTTAAGACCCCGGACTCCCACTGAGACCCAGTACTTC. Encoded protein: CASSLRPRTPTETQYF.

This clone has only a few counts. V and J are TRBV9 and TRBJ1-6; TRBD1 is a possible D gene (6 bases). V was shortened by 0 bases and J by 7 bases, with 11 bases between the two germline ends. Per germline, CDR1 SGDLS and CDR2 YYNGEE. The CDR3 spans 15 residues. In nucleotides, the CDR3 is TGTGCCAGCAGCGTAGACAGGGCTGAGAATTCACCCCTCCACTTT. Protein product: CASSVDRAENSPLHF.

This clone was seen a single time. This sequence joins TRBV30 and TRBJ2-3; 13 bases agree with TRBD2. Germline CDR1 GTSNPN, CDR2 SVGIG (reference sequence). V was pared by 0 bases and J by 2 bases, with 8 bases of the junction left unmatched. The CDR3 is made up of 18 amino acids. CDR3 sequence: CAWSVLRTSGGSTDTQYF. Written as DNA, the CDR3 is TGTGCCTGGAGTGTACTCCGGACTAGCGGGGGCTCCACAGATACGCAGTATTTT.

This clone was found once. The chain recombines TRBV18 with TRBJ2-7, with TRBD2 identical over 10 bases. The germline V gene has CDR1 KGHSH and CDR2 LQKENI. The CDR3 totals 19 residues. J gave up 4 bases and V 1 base, and 16 bases lay outside the gene matches. CDR3 residues: CASSPRPPTSSGSSYEQYF. CDR3 nucleotide sequence: TGTGCCAGCTCACCACGACCCCCCACGTCTAGCGGGAGCTCGTACGAGCAGTACTTC.

V and J are TRBV10-3 and TRBJ2-7; D gene unclear. The ends were cut back, 2 bases at V and 5 bases at J, with 7 bases in the middle. The germline CDR1 and CDR2 sequences are ENHRY and SYGVKD. This CDR3 is 12 amino acids long. The CDR3 DNA follows: TGTGCCATCAGTGAGGACCCCCACGAGCAGTACTTC. Translation gives CAISEDPHEQYF.

This chain connects TRBV19 to TRBJ2-2; possibly TRBD2 for D (6 bases). CDR1 is LNHDA and CDR2 is SQIVND in the germline V gene (reference sequence). V shed 7 bases and J shed 8 bases, with 17 bases lying between them. The CDR3 is made up of 14 amino acids. CDR3 region: CASNLGGAPGELFF. CDR3 nucleotide sequence: TGTGCCAGTAACCTAGGAGGGGCCCCGGGGGAGCTGTTTTTT. The full variable domain, in which reference TRBV19 and TRBJ2-2 provide the parts outside the CDR3, is DGGITQSPKYLFRKEGQNVTLSCEQNLNHDAMYWYRQDPGQGLRLIYYSQIVNDFQKGDIAEGYSVSREKKESFPLTVTSAQKNPTAFYLCASNLGGAPGELFFGEGSRLTVL.

As DNA, the CDR3 is TGTGCCAGCAGCTTAGTACAGGGACTAGGCGAAGGACCTGGCTACACCTTC. The encoded protein is CASSLVQGLGEGPGYTF. The chain couples TRBV13 to TRBJ1-2, with D perhaps TRBD1 (6 bases). V was pared by 1 base and J by 7 bases, with 22 bases between. The germline gives CDR1 PRHDT, CDR2 FYEKMQ (reference sequence). The CDR3 runs 17 residues.

CDR3 loop: CASSVEGQPGYGYTF. The CDR3 nucleotides are TGTGCCAGCAGCGTAGAGGGACAGCCTGGCTATGGCTACACCTTC. This sequence joins TRBV9 and TRBJ1-2; 7 nucleotides line up with TRBD1. Losses at the gene ends were 0 bases for V and 4 bases for J; bases not matched to a gene: 6. Per germline, CDR1 SGDLS and CDR2 YYNGEE. The CDR3 is 15 residues long.

As to this clone: Other DNA sequences of this sample code for an identical CDR3. The chain uses TRBV5-1 and TRBJ2-1, with D tentatively TRBD1 (6 bases). Germline values: CDR1 SGHRS, CDR2 YFSETQ. V gave up 2 bases and J gave up 0 bases, with 12 bases separating them. This CDR3 has 16 residues. CDR3 protein: CASSLGGSSSYNEQFF. In DNA form, the CDR3 reads TGCGCCAGCAGCTTAGGGGGTTCAAGCTCCTACAATGAGCAGTTCTTC.

This clone has a single count. The same CDR3 is also encoded by other DNA sequences in this sample. The chain employs TRBV2 and TRBJ1-4; weak D call: TRBD1 (6 bases). This CDR3 has 14 amino acids. Germline V gene lookup returns CDR1 SNHLY and CDR2 FYNNEI. Trimming removed 6 bases at V and 0 bases at J, with 8 bases between. Written as DNA, the CDR3 is TGTGCCAGCAGCCGACAGGCAACTAATGAAAAACTGTTTTTT. Encoded protein: CASSRQATNEKLFF. The entire variable domain, with the rest obtained from reference TRBV2 and TRBJ1-4, is as follows: EPEVTQTPSHQVTQMGQEVILRCVPISNHLYFYWYRQILGQKVEFLVSFYNNEISEKSEIFDDQFSVERPDGSNFTLKIRSTKLEDSAMYFCASSRQATNEKLFFGSGTQLSVL.

The chain is built from TRBV5-4 and TRBJ2-3; TRBD2 agrees at 12 bases. The CDR3 totals 17 residues. Trimming took 4 bases from V and 1 from J; bases not matched to a gene: 7. The germline V gene encodes CDR1 SGHNT and CDR2 YYREEE (reference sequence). The CDR3 spells CASSHGTSGQRTDTQYF. For the CDR3, the DNA is TGTGCCAGCAGCCACGGGACTAGCGGGCAACGCACAGATACGCAGTATTTT.

The V call is TRBV10-2, the J call TRBJ2-1, with TRBD2 matching over 13 bases. From germline, CDR1 is WSHSY and CDR2 SAAADI. This CDR3 region has 15 residues. The J segment lost 7 bases and the V segment lost 5 bases, leaving 5 bases of the junction unmatched. The CDR3 DNA is TGCGCCAGCAGTCTAACTAGCGGGGGGGGGAATGAGCAGTTCTTC. This codes for CASSLTSGGGNEQFF.

The genes are TRBV7-9 and TRBJ2-3; D is tentatively TRBD1 or TRBD2 (5 bases each). V gave up 5 bases and J gave up 0 bases, with 15 bases separating them. Germline loops: CDR1 SEHNR, CDR2 FQNEAQ (reference sequence). The CDR3 totals 16 residues. CDR3 region: CASSPTGTVSTDTQYF. The DNA for the CDR3 is TGTGCCAGCAGCCCGACCGGGACCGTCAGCACAGATACGCAGTATTTT.

V usage is TRBV5-1 and J usage is TRBJ2-1; 9 bases map to TRBD1. The CDR3 contains 15 residues. Germline lookup yields CDR1 SGHRS and CDR2 YFSETQ. V was clipped by 3 bases and J by 7 bases; unmatched bases: 8. The CDR3 DNA follows: TGCGCCAGCAGCTCCCCGGGACAGGGAGTTAATGAGCAGTTCTTC. As protein: CASSSPGQGVNEQFF.